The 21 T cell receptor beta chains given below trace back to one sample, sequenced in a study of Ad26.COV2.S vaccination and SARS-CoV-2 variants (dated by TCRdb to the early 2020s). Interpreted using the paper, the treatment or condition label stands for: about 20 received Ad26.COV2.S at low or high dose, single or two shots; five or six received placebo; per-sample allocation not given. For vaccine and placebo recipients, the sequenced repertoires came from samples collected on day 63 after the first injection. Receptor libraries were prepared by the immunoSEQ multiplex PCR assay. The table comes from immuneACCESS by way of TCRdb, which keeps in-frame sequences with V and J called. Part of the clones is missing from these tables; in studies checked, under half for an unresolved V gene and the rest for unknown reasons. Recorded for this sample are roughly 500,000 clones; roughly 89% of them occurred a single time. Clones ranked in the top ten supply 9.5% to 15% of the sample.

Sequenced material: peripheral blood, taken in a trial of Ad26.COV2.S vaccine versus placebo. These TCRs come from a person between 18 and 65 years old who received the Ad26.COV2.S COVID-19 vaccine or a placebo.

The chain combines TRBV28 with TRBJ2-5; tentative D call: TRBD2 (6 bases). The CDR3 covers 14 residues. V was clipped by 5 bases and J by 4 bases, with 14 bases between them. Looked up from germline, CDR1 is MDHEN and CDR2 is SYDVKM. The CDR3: CASSQTGAGETQYF. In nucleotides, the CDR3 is TGTGCCAGCAGTCAAACGGGAGCGGGAGAGACCCAGTACTTC. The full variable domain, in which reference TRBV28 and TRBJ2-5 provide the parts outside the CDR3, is DVKVTQSSRYLVKRTGEKVFLECVQDMDHENMFWYRQDPGLGLRLIYFSYDVKMKEKGDIPEGYSVSREKKERFSLILESASTNQTSMYLCASSQTGAGETQYFGPGTRLLVL.

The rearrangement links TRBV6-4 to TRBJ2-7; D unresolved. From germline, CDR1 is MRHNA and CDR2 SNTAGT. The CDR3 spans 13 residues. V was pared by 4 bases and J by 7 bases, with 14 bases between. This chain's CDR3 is CASSAPTLREQYF. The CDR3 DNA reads TGTGCCAGCAGTGCCCCGACCCTTAGGGAGCAGTACTTC.

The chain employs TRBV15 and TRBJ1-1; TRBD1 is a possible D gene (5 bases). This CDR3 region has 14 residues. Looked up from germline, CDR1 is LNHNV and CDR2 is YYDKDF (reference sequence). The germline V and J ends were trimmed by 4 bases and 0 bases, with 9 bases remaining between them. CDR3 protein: CATSTGGLNTEAFF. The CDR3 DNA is TGTGCCACCAGCACCGGGGGATTGAACACTGAAGCTTTCTTT.

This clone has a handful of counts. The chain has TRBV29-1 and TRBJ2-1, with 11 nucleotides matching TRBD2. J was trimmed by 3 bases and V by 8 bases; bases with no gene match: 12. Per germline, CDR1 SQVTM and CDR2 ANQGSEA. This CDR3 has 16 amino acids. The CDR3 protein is CSIRGWGLADYNEQFF. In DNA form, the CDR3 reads TGCAGCATCCGAGGGTGGGGACTAGCGGACTACAATGAGCAGTTCTTC.

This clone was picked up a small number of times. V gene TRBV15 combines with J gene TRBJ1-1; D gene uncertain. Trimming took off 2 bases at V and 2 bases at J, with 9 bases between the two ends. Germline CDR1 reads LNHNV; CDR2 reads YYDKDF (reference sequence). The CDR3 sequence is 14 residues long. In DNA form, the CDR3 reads TGTGCCACCAGCAGATATGCCCTAAACACTGAAGCTTTCTTT. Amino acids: CATSRYALNTEAFF.

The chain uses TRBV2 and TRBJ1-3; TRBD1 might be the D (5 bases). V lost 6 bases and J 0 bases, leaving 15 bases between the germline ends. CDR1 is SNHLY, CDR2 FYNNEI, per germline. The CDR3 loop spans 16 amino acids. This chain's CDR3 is CASSLQGDFSGNTIYF. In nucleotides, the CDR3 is TGTGCCAGCAGCCTCCAGGGCGACTTCTCTGGAAACACCATATATTTT.

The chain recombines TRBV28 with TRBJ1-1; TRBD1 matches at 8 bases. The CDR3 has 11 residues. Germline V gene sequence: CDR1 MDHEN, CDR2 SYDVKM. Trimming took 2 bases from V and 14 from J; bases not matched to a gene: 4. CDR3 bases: TGTGCCAGCAGTTTACAGGGGGCATGCTTCTTT. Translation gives CASSLQGACFF.

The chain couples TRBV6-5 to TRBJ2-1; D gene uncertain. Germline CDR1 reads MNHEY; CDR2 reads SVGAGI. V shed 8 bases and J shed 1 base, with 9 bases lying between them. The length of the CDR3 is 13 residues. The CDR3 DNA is TGTGCCAGCGCGCGTGGGTCCTACAATGAGCAGTTCTTC. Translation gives CASARGSYNEQFF.

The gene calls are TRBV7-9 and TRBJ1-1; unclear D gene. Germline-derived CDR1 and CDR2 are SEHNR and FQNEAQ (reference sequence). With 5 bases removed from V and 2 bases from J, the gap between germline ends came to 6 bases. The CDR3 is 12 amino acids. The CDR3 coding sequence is TGTGCCAGCAGCCATAGAAACACTGAAGCTTTCTTT. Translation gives CASSHRNTEAFF.

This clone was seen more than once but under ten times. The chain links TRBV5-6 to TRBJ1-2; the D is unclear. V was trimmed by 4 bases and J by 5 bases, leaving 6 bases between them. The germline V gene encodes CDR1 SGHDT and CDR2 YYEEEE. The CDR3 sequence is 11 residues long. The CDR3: CASSRDYGYTF. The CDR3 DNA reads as TGTGCCAGCAGCCGGGATTATGGCTACACCTTC.

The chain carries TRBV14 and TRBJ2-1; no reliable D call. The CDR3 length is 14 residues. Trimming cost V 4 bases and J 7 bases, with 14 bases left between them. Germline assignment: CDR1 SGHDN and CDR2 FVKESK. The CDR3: CASSLLGRFNEQFF. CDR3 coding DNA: TGTGCCAGCAGCCTCCTCGGAAGGTTTAATGAGCAGTTCTTC.

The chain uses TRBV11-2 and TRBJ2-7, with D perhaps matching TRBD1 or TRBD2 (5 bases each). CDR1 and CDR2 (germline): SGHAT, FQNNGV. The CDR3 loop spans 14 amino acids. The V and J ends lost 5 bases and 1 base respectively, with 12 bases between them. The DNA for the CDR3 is TGTGCCAGCAGCCCGGGACGGAATTCCTACGAGCAGTACTTC. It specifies CASSPGRNSYEQYF.

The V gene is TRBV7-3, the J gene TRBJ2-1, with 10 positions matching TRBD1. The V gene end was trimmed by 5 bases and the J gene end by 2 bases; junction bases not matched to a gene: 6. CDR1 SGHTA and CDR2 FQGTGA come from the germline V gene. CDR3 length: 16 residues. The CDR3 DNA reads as TGTGCCAGCAGCCGGTACGGACAGGGGGCCTACAATGAGCAGTTCTTC. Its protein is CASSRYGQGAYNEQFF. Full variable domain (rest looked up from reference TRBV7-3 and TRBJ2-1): GAGVSQTPSNKVTEKGKYVELRCDPISGHTALYWYRQSLGQGPEFLIYFQGTGAADDSGLPNDRFFAVRPEGSVSTLKIQRTERGDSAVYLCASSRYGQGAYNEQFFGPGTRLTVL.

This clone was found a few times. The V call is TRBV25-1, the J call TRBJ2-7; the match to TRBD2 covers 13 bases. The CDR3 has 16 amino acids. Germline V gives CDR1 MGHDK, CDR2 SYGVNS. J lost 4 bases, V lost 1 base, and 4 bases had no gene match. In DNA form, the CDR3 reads TGTGCCAGCAGTGAATCTGGACTAGCGGGAGTTTACGAGCAGTACTTC. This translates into CASSESGLAGVYEQYF.

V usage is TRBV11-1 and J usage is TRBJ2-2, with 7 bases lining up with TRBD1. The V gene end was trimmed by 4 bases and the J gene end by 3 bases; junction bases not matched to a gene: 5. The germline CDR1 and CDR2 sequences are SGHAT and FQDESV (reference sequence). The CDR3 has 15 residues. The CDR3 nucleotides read TGTGCCAGCAGCTCCCGGGACAGACACACCGGGGAGCTGTTTTTT. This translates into CASSSRDRHTGELFF.

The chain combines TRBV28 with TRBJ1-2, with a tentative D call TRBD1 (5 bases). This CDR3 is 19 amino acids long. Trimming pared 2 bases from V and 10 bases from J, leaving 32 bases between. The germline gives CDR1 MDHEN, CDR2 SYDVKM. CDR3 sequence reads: CASSLTSAREVEGKVAYTF. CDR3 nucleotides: TGTGCCAGCAGTTTAACTTCGGCCAGGGAAGTTGAGGGTAAGGTTGCCTACACCTTC.

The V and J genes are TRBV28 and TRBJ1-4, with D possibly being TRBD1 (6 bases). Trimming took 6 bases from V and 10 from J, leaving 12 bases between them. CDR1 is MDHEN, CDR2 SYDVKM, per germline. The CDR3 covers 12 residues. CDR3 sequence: CASSLIRGKLFF. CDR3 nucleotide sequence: TGTGCCAGCAGCTTAATCAGGGGAAAACTGTTTTTT.

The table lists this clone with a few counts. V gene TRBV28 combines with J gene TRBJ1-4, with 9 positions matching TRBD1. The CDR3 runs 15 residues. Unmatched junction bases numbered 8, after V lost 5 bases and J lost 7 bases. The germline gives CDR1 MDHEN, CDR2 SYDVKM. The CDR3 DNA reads TGTGCCAGCAGTCTCCCACAGGGGGCAGGTGAAAAACTGTTTTTT. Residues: CASSLPQGAGEKLFF.

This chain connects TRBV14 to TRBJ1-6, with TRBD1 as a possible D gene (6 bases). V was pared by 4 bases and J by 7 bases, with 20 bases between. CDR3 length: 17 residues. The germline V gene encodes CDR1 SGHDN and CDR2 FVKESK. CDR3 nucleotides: TGTGCCAGCAGCCGGAACTTGGGGGCAGGGTCGAATTCACCCCTCCACTTT. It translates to CASSRNLGAGSNSPLHF.

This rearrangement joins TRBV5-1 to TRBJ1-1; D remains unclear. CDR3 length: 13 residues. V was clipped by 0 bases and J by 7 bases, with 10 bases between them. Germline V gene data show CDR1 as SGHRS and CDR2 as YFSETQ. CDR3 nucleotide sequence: TGCGCCAGCAGCTTGGGCCCTACCCTTGAAGCTTTCTTT. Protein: CASSLGPTLEAFF.

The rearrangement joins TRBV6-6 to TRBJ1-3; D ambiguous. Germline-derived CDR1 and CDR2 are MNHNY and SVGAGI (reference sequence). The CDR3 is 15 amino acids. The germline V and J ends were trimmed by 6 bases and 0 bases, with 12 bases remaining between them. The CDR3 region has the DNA TGTGCCAGCAGAGAGGACGGGATCTCTGGAAACACCATATATTTT. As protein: CASREDGISGNTIYF.